A selection of T cell receptor beta chains follows, all from one sample in a study of CD8+ T cells in alopecia areata. Profiling relied on immunoSEQ multiplex PCR, and the TCRdb table lists in-frame clones only, not all of them. In the table there are approximately 100,000 clones, approximately 60% of which are singletons. Source material: CD4+ T cells sorted from blood. The receptors here all came from a human donor in good health. Both conserved end residues are part of each CDR3. D genes are given only for firm matches. The size entry is marked missing in some rows and otherwise reads once, few, many or a size class.

v_call	clone_size	d_call	j_call	cdr3_aa	cdr3_nt
TRBV4-3	.	TRBD2	TRBJ2-3	CASRAGGNTDTQYF	TGCGCCAGCAGAGCGGGGGGGAACACAGATACGCAGTATTTT
TRBV7-7	few	.	TRBJ2-3	CASSPMARGDGSDTQYF	TGTGCTAGCAGCCCAATGGCCAGGGGAGATGGGTCAGATACGCAGTATTTT
TRBV11-2	once	TRBD1	TRBJ2-7	CASRQGPYEQYF	TGTGCCAGCAGACAGGGGCCCTACGAGCAGTACTTC
TRBV5-1	.	TRBD1	TRBJ2-1	CASKSGTASNEQFF	TGCGCCAGCAAATCCGGGACAGCATCCAATGAGCAGTTCTTC
TRBV7-9	.	TRBD1	TRBJ2-3	CASSTGTEGTDTQYF	TGTGCCAGCAGCACGGGGACAGAAGGCACAGATACGCAGTATTTT
TRBV29-1	.	TRBD1	TRBJ1-5	CSVGGGQVNQPQHF	TGCAGCGTTGGTGGGGGACAGGTCAATCAGCCCCAGCATTTT
TRBV7-9	.	.	TRBJ2-6	CASSSGGVSGANVLTF	TGTGCCAGCAGCTCGGGCGGGGTCTCTGGGGCCAACGTCCTGACTTTC
TRBV6-5	.	TRBD1	TRBJ1-5	CASTGATGTQPQHF	TGTGCCAGCACCGGGGCGACAGGGACTCAGCCCCAGCATTTT
TRBV6-5	.	TRBD2	TRBJ2-7	CASTALAGGVEQYF	TGTGCCAGCACAGCCCTAGCGGGGGGGGTCGAGCAGTACTTC
TRBV7-2	few	TRBD2	TRBJ2-3	CASSLVPTSGGSDTQYF	TGTGCCAGCAGCTTAGTACCAACTAGCGGGGGATCCGATACGCAGTATTTT
TRBV7-2	few	.	TRBJ2-7	CASSSQGYEQYF	TGTGCCAGCAGCTCTCAGGGATACGAGCAGTACTTC
TRBV29-1	.	.	TRBJ1-1	CSVEWRFLNTEAFF	TGCAGCGTTGAATGGCGCTTTTTGAACACTGAAGCTTTCTTT
TRBV30	.	.	TRBJ1-3	CAWSTAGNTIYF	TGTGCCTGGAGTACAGCGGGAAACACCATATATTTT
TRBV18	.	.	TRBJ2-5	CATSPRPAQETQYF	TGTGCCACGTCTCCTAGACCTGCCCAAGAGACCCAGTACTTC